What follows are 22 T cell receptor beta chains derived from one specimen sequenced in a study of chemoradiotherapy in HPV16-positive cancers. Clones were sequenced by immunoSEQ multiplex PCR, and TCRdb holds only the in-frame ones, with some missing. The sample consists of roughly 70,000 clones, roughly 86% of them appearing once. The sample consisted of blood, taken from a patient who underwent chemoradiotherapy. These receptors were obtained from a human donor with HPV-associated anogenital cancer.

The V and J genes are TRBV6-6 and TRBJ1-3; D gene uncertain. V was clipped by 6 bases and J by 2 bases, with 11 bases between them. Germline V gives CDR1 MNHNY, CDR2 SVGAGI (reference sequence). The CDR3 runs to 14 residues. The CDR3 DNA reads TGTGCCAGCAGCTCTCGGGTCGCTGGAAACACCATATATTTT. Translation: CASSSRVAGNTIYF.

CDR3 DNA: TGTGCCAGCAGCGTAGCCGGGACAGGGCTGACCTATGGCTACACCTTC. Its protein is CASSVAGTGLTYGYTF. The chain joins TRBV9 to TRBJ1-2; 9 bases fit TRBD1. CDR1 and CDR2 (germline): SGDLS, YYNGEE. CDR3 size: 16 residues. V gave up 0 bases and J gave up 4 bases; unmatched junction bases: 7.

The rearrangement links TRBV6-4 to TRBJ2-1, with D possibly matching TRBD1 (6 bases). There are 17 residues in the CDR3. From germline, CDR1 is MRHNA and CDR2 SNTAGT. Trimming stripped 5 bases from V and 0 bases from J, with 17 bases between. The CDR3 spells CASSFYGSQGSYNEQFF. The CDR3 region has the DNA TGTGCCAGCAGTTTTTACGGCTCACAGGGCTCCTACAATGAGCAGTTCTTC.

The rearrangement uses TRBV5-1 and TRBJ1-1; no firm D call. The germline V gene has CDR1 SGHRS and CDR2 YFSETQ. The CDR3 extends over 14 amino acids. V gave up 0 bases and J gave up 1 base, with 7 bases separating them. This chain's CDR3 is CASSLDSQNTEAFF. The CDR3 DNA reads as TGCGCCAGCAGCTTGGATTCGCAGAACACTGAAGCTTTCTTT. Drawing the rest from reference TRBV5-1 and TRBJ1-1, the complete variable domain is KAGVTQTPRYLIKTRGQQVTLSCSPISGHRSVSWYQQTPGQGLQFLFEYFSETQRNKGNFPGRFSGRQFSNSRSEMNVSTLELGDSALYLCASSLDSQNTEAFFGQGTRLTVV.

CDR3 sequence: CASSLGGSPSYNEQFF. CDR3 DNA sequence: TGCGCCAGCAGCTTGGGAGGTAGCCCCTCCTACAATGAGCAGTTCTTC. V usage is TRBV5-1 and J usage is TRBJ2-1; no firm D call. Germline loops: CDR1 SGHRS, CDR2 YFSETQ. Trimming left V 0 bases short and J 0 bases short, with 10 bases between. The CDR3 covers 16 residues.

The chain has TRBV6-4 and TRBJ2-7, with 10 bases aligning to TRBD1. The CDR3 totals 14 residues. V shed 6 bases and J 6 bases; nucleotides not matched to a gene: 8. Germline CDR1 reads MRHNA; CDR2 reads SNTAGT. The CDR3 nucleotides read TGTGCCAGCAGCCTGGACAGGGGGGCGGTCGAGCAGTACTTC. It specifies CASSLDRGAVEQYF.

The V and J genes are TRBV29-1 and TRBJ1-1; D remains unclear. Germline-derived CDR1 and CDR2 are SQVTM and ANQGSEA. There are 13 residues in the CDR3. V was pared by 7 bases and J by 1 base, with 13 bases between. The CDR3, as DNA: TGCAGCGGATCGGACGGACGGAACACTGAAGCTTTCTTT. Translation gives CSGSDGRNTEAFF.

The V call is TRBV5-4, the J call TRBJ1-1; D gene ambiguous. CDR1 is SGHNT and CDR2 is YYREEE in the germline V gene (reference sequence). The CDR3 sequence is 13 residues long. V shed 6 bases and J shed 0 bases, with 9 bases lying between them. This chain's CDR3 is CASKRQMNTEAFF. In DNA form, the CDR3 reads TGTGCCAGCAAGAGACAAATGAACACTGAAGCTTTCTTT.

CDR3 region: CASRPGQGRTDTQYF. CDR3 nucleotides: TGCGCCAGCAGACCGGGACAGGGTCGCACAGATACGCAGTATTTT. The rearrangement links TRBV10-1 to TRBJ2-3, with TRBD1 identical over 9 bases. The CDR3 is 15 amino acids. Trimming took 6 bases from V and 1 from J; bases not matched to a gene: 5. The germline CDR1 and CDR2 sequences are WNHNN and SYGVQD (reference sequence).

This chain uses TRBV19 with TRBJ1-1, with no clear D. The CDR3 totals 15 residues. V lost 2 bases and J 10 bases, leaving 20 bases between the germline ends. Looked up from germline, CDR1 is LNHDA and CDR2 is SQIVND (reference sequence). CDR3 nucleotides: TGTGCCAGTAGTATAAACGGCCCATCCTCCGAAAGAGCTTTCTTT. It specifies CASSINGPSSERAFF.

The chain is built from TRBV6-4 and TRBJ2-2, with D unclear. Germline CDR1 reads MRHNA; CDR2 reads SNTAGT. The CDR3 is 16 residues long. The germline V and J ends were trimmed by 0 bases and 5 bases, with 13 bases remaining between them. The CDR3 here is CASSDSRVRNTGELFF. As DNA, the CDR3 is TGTGCCAGCAGTGACTCTAGGGTCCGGAATACCGGGGAGCTGTTTTTT.

This chain connects TRBV5-6 to TRBJ1-1; no definite D call. The CDR3 runs 11 residues. Germline V gene data show CDR1 as SGHDT and CDR2 as YYEEEE. Trimming took 4 bases from V and 5 from J, leaving 6 bases between them. Here the CDR3 reads CASSLETEAFF. CDR3 DNA sequence: TGTGCCAGCAGCCTGGAGACTGAAGCTTTCTTT.

The chain links TRBV28 to TRBJ2-1; D is perhaps TRBD1 or TRBD2 (5 bases each). Germline lookup yields CDR1 MDHEN and CDR2 SYDVKM. The CDR3 is made up of 14 amino acids. V lost 3 bases and J lost 5, with 11 bases in between. CDR3 sequence (DNA): TGTGCCAGCAGTTTTGAGGGGAGCGACAATGAGCAGTTCTTC. Its protein is CASSFEGSDNEQFF.

J is TRBJ2-7 and V is TRBV28; 10 positions agree with TRBD2. The CDR3 consists of 16 residues. Trimming cost V 4 bases and J 6 bases; bases outside gene matches: 12. CDR1 and CDR2 from the germline V gene are MDHEN and SYDVKM. DNA for the CDR3: TGTGCCAGCAGTTCCCCATGGACTAGCGGTTTCCCCGAGCAGTACTTC. Amino acids: CASSSPWTSGFPEQYF.

This rearrangement joins TRBV27 to TRBJ1-1; D gene uncertain. Deletions cut 4 bases from V and 1 base from J, with 7 bases between. Per the germline V gene, CDR1 is MNHEY and CDR2 is SMNVEV (reference sequence). CDR3 length: 13 amino acids. The CDR3 DNA is TGTGCCAGCAGTTACATGAAGAACACTGAAGCTTTCTTT. It specifies CASSYMKNTEAFF.

This clone was found once. The rearrangement joins TRBV5-1 to TRBJ2-1; D is unclear. The germline V gene encodes CDR1 SGHRS and CDR2 YFSETQ. V was trimmed by 4 bases and J by 6 bases, leaving 17 bases between them. This CDR3 has 15 residues. The CDR3 spells CASSKDVVGANEQFF. CDR3 in DNA: TGCGCCAGCAGCAAAGATGTTGTAGGTGCCAATGAGCAGTTCTTC.

This rearrangement joins TRBV7-9 to TRBJ2-4; 9 bases map to TRBD2. The CDR3 covers 17 residues. V lost 5 bases and J lost 8; bases outside the gene matches: 16. The germline CDR1 and CDR2 sequences are SEHNR and FQNEAQ (reference sequence). CDR3 protein: CASSPRGGGGAIYIQYF. CDR3 nucleotide sequence: TGTGCCAGCAGCCCAAGGGGTGGCGGGGGGGCCATTTACATTCAGTACTTC.

V gene TRBV5-8 combines with J gene TRBJ1-1; perhaps TRBD1 as D (6 bases). V was pared by 4 bases and J by 10 bases, with 23 bases between. The CDR3 sequence is 15 residues long. The germline gives CDR1 SGHTS, CDR2 YDEGEE. CDR3 loop: CASSTQGHRGVRAFF. The CDR3 DNA reads as TGTGCCAGCAGCACCCAGGGACACCGCGGCGTACGAGCTTTCTTT.

J is TRBJ2-7 and V is TRBV7-6, with 7 nucleotides matching TRBD2. Losses at the gene ends were 8 bases for V and 0 bases for J; bases not matched to a gene: 13. Germline-derived CDR1 and CDR2 are SGHVS and FNYEAQ. The CDR3 loop spans 16 amino acids. The CDR3 reads CASRQTTSAISYEQYF. CDR3 bases: TGTGCCAGCCGCCAGACAACTAGCGCGATCTCCTACGAGCAGTACTTC.

This sequence joins TRBV7-9 and TRBJ2-3; TRBD2 aligns across 9 bases. Trimming removed 0 bases from V and 4 bases from J; junction bases left unmatched: 2. This CDR3 spans 15 amino acids. Looked up from germline, CDR1 is SEHNR and CDR2 is FQNEAQ (reference sequence). The CDR3 sequence: CASSLAIAGADTQYF. In DNA form, the CDR3 reads TGTGCCAGCAGCTTAGCGATAGCGGGAGCAGATACGCAGTATTTT.

The V gene is TRBV5-1, the J gene TRBJ2-1; D gene unclear. CDR3 length: 15 amino acids. The germline gives CDR1 SGHRS, CDR2 YFSETQ. The V gene lost 0 bases and the J gene lost 4 bases, with 11 bases spanning the gap. CDR3 in amino acids: CASSLAPGSYNEQFF. The CDR3 DNA reads as TGCGCCAGCAGCTTGGCGCCCGGATCTTACAATGAGCAGTTCTTC.

The gene calls are TRBV5-6 and TRBJ2-1, with 10 nucleotides matching TRBD2. V shed 2 bases and J 5 bases; nucleotides not matched to a gene: 1. In germline, CDR1 is SGHDT, CDR2 YYEEEE. The CDR3 has 14 residues. This CDR3 reads CASSLAGGNNEQFF. As DNA, the CDR3 is TGTGCCAGCAGCTTAGCGGGAGGGAACAATGAGCAGTTCTTC.